These T cell receptor beta chains were read from a single sample in a study of glioma-infiltrating T cells. TCRdb fed the multiplex PCR reads into MiXCR, producing one record per CDR3 protein. The table has around 390,000 distinct CDR3 sequences, around 38% seen once. Sequencing was done on a sample of glioma tissue, nonneoplastic brain tissue, or PBMCs (not recorded which). The receptors derive from a human donor with low-grade glioma or glioblastoma, undergoing nonglioma brain surgery, or in good health (not recorded which). CDR3s leave out the opening cysteine and the closing phenylalanine or tryptophan.

j_call,cdr3_length,v_call,cdr3_aa
TRBJ2-3,14,TRBV5-1,ASSLELLAGRDTQY
TRBJ2-1,15,TRBV10-3,AISELASGRDYNEQF
TRBJ2-7,11,TRBV27,ASTRSGSYEQY
TRBJ1-3,16,TRBV5-6,ASSLPILDRRSGNTIY
TRBJ2-1,10,TRBV6-2/TRBV6-3,ASSTNYNEQF
TRBJ2-3,14,TRBV25-1,ASSPRLAGFTDTQY
TRBJ2-7,12,TRBV7-2,ASSLAMGGDEQY
TRBJ1-2,11,TRBV15,AISRAEQDGYT
TRBJ2-7,14,TRBV4-1,ASSQDRWARGYEQY
.,11,TRBV12-3/TRBV12-4,ASSPAGVYEQY
TRBJ2-7,13,TRBV27,ASSPLDSPAYEQY
TRBJ2-5,13,TRBV5-4,ASSLGTSGQETQY
TRBJ2-7,13,TRBV7-2,ASSLLGTASYEQY
TRBJ2-5,17,TRBV20-1,SARDAPGLAGGPGQTQY
TRBJ2-3,10,TRBV7-2,ASSPRTSRQY
TRBJ2-3,12,TRBV29-1,SVRDRALTDTQY
TRBJ2-1,13,TRBV19,ASTHRAGAPNEQF
TRBJ2-3,15,TRBV5-5,ASSSPWRGTNTDTQY
TRBJ1-1,12,TRBV12-3/TRBV12-4,ASSPLQGAGEAF
TRBJ2-1,12,TRBV4-2,ASSKEPRDREEF
TRBJ2-7,12,TRBV6-1,ASKPGTSSYEQY
TRBJ2-1,9,TRBV3-1,ASSLDGEQF
TRBJ2-7,12,TRBV28,ASSLGGTKFEQY
TRBJ2-7,11,TRBV24-1,ATSEGPIYEQY
TRBJ2-6,15,TRBV28,ASSSFTDRAGANVLT
TRBJ1-5,13,TRBV7-2,ASSLALWRDQPQH
TRBJ2-7,11,TRBV4-3,ASSQRTGYEQY
TRBJ2-1,13,TRBV20-1,SAIHGGPPYNEQF
TRBJ2-7,13,TRBV7-2,ASSPTSGRAGEQY
TRBJ2-5,11,TRBV29-1,SVDGTTQETQY
TRBJ2-5,11,TRBV28,ASRPSQVGTQY
TRBJ1-5,13,TRBV15,ATSRWDPSNEPQH
TRBJ1-1,12,TRBV27,ASSFETVNTEAF
TRBJ2-7,12,TRBV20-1,SVAEGGYSYEQY
TRBJ2-1,13,TRBV6-6,ASSYQELSYNEQF
TRBJ2-1,11,TRBV7-2,ASSRWTSAEQL
TRBJ2-7,12,TRBV20-1,SAPRAGGPWEQY
TRBJ2-3,13,TRBV4-1,ASSQGPVSTDTQY
TRBJ2-3,12,TRBV6-1,ASKRTGVRDTQY
TRBJ2-1,13,TRBV20-1,SGNSGRHSYNEQF
TRBJ1-5,13,TRBV2,ASSDAPWNNKPQH
TRBJ1-1,11,TRBV28,AIKKGEDTEAF
TRBJ2-1,13,TRBV12-3/TRBV12-4,ASRGSGSPYNEQF